These 32 T cell receptor beta chains were sequenced from one sample in a study of T cells in Graves' hyperthyroidism and ophthalmopathy. Template material for amplifying TCR beta CDR3 regions consisted of RNA transcripts. The HTBI primer set was used in a first-round RT-PCR of the TCR CDR3. TCRdb used MiXCR to reprocess the multiplex PCR reads, holding one entry per CDR3 protein. The sample holds approximately 500,000 distinct CDR3 sequences; more than 45% are singletons and the top ten take around 8%. Sequenced sample: peripheral blood or thyroid tissue (not recorded which). The origin of the receptors is a woman in her late teens or twenties with Graves' hyperthyroidism.

The chain recombines TRBV29-1 with TRBJ2-7; D possibly corresponds to TRBD1 (6 bases). Between the trimmed V and J ends, which lost 8 bases and 7 bases, there was a span of 21 bases. The CDR3 totals 13 residues. Germline V gene sequence: CDR1 SQVTM, CDR2 ANQGSEA. CDR3 coding DNA: TGCAGCATAATCGGCAGGGGAGCTGGGGAGCAGTACTTC. Protein product: CSIIGRGAGEQYF.

The V gene is TRBV7-9, the J gene TRBJ1-1; D gene ambiguous. CDR3 size: 16 residues. The germline V gene has CDR1 SEHNR and CDR2 FQNEAQ (reference sequence). V dropped 1 base and J dropped 0 bases, with 12 bases sitting between them. The CDR3 loop is CASSLDGSRMNTEAFF. The CDR3 DNA reads as TGTGCCAGCAGCTTAGATGGCTCCAGAATGAACACTGAAGCTTTCTTT.

The chain employs TRBV29-1 and TRBJ1-1; TRBD1 aligns across 7 bases. The junction had 18 bases not matched to a gene; V was cut back by 8 bases and J by 3 bases. CDR1 SQVTM and CDR2 ANQGSEA come from the germline V gene. The CDR3 contains 16 residues. CDR3 sequence (DNA): TGCAGCAGTTACCCAAGGACAGGTTCCATTGACACTGAAGCTTTCTTT. Its translation is CSSYPRTGSIDTEAFF.

In its sample, this clonotype was seen many times. The chain uses TRBV5-1 and TRBJ2-5; D is unclear. The ends were cut back, 6 bases at V and 1 base at J, with 16 bases in the middle. This CDR3 spans 15 amino acids. Germline-derived CDR1 and CDR2 are SGHRS and YFSETQ. The CDR3 DNA reads TGCGCCAGCACCCCTGCCAGGACGATCCAAGAGACCCAGTACTTC. Translation gives CASTPARTIQETQYF.

About this clonotype: One junction end disagrees with the germline gene, perhaps due to a read error. V usage is TRBV6-4 and J usage is TRBJ1-5; the match to TRBD1 covers 8 bases. The CDR3 covers 14 residues. Looked up from germline, CDR1 is MRHNA and CDR2 is SNTAGT. The CDR3: CAGRDSGGRQPQHF. The CDR3, as DNA: TGTGCCGGCAGGGACTCAGGGGGCCGTCAGCCCCAGCATTTT.

The rearrangement uses TRBV12-3 or TRBV12-4 and TRBJ2-7, with D tentatively TRBD2 (6 bases). V was pared by 3 bases and J by 0 bases, with 12 bases between. This CDR3 comprises 15 residues. CDR3 residues: CASSFLSGGSYEQYF. CDR3 DNA: TGTGCCAGCAGTTTCCTTAGCGGAGGCTCCTACGAGCAGTACTTC.

This clonotype showed up many times. The CDR3 DNA reads TGTGCCAGCAGGACTAGCCAAGGAGAGACCCAGTACTTC. Its protein product is CASRTSQGETQYF. This chain links TRBV14 with TRBJ2-5, with 7 positions matching TRBD2. Germline assignment: CDR1 SGHDN and CDR2 FVKESK. V was clipped by 6 bases and J by 4 bases; unmatched bases: 5. The CDR3 has 13 residues.

This clonotype occurred many times. The chain uses TRBV20-1 and TRBJ1-2, with 8 bases that match TRBD1. The CDR3 consists of 13 residues. Trimming took 5 bases from V and 3 from J; bases not matched to a gene: 5. Germline CDR1 reads DFQATT; CDR2 reads SNEGSKA (reference sequence). In nucleotides, the CDR3 is TGCAGTGCTTGGACAGGGTCGGACTATGGCTACACCTTC. Protein product: CSAWTGSDYGYTF.

Turning to this clonotype: At one end, the junction sequence differs from germline, possibly due to a read error. CDR3 nucleotides: TGCAGTGCTAGCGGGACTAGCGGGAGGGCCCAAAAGACCCAGTACTTC. It yields the protein CSASGTSGRAQKTQYF. The chain carries TRBV20-1 and TRBJ2-5, with TRBD2 matching 16 bases. Germline-derived CDR1 and CDR2 are DFQATT and SNEGSKA (reference sequence). This CDR3 has 16 residues.

This clonotype was recorded many times. This rearrangement joins TRBV10-2 to TRBJ1-2; no clear D. Trimming took off 1 base at V and 1 base at J, with 7 bases between the two ends. From germline, CDR1 is WSHSY and CDR2 SAAADI. CDR3 size: 14 residues. Written as DNA, the CDR3 is TGCGCCAGCAGTGAGTTACAGATTAACTATGGCTACACCTTC. This translates into CASSELQINYGYTF.

The CDR3 spells CSVEGPAEGYEQYF. CDR3 in DNA: TGCAGCGTTGAAGGGCCAGCGGAGGGCTACGAGCAGTACTTC. This sequence joins TRBV29-1 and TRBJ2-7; D perhaps matches TRBD2 (6 bases). Germline V gives CDR1 SQVTM, CDR2 ANQGSEA. This CDR3 has 14 amino acids. The V gene lost 1 base and the J gene lost 3 bases, with 13 bases spanning the gap.

The V call is TRBV2, the J call TRBJ2-6; TRBD1 might be the D (5 bases). The J call may be mistaken, given a closer DNA end match to TRBJ1-2. This CDR3 contains 13 residues. In germline, CDR1 is SNHLY, CDR2 FYNNEI. CDR3 nucleotides: TGTGCCAGCAGTGCGGGACGCCAAGGAGGCTACACCTTC. The encoded protein is CASSAGRQGGYTF.

The chain is built from TRBV20-1 and TRBJ1-2, with D uncertain. V was pared by 4 bases and J by 5 bases, with 11 bases between. Germline V gives CDR1 DFQATT, CDR2 SNEGSKA (reference sequence). The CDR3 sequence is 12 residues long. CDR3 sequence: CSATPDPYGYTF. In DNA, the CDR3 is TGCAGTGCTACTCCGGATCCATATGGCTACACCTTC.

V usage is TRBV27 and J usage is TRBJ2-7; maybe TRBD2 (6 bases). With 2 bases removed from V and 6 bases from J, the gap between germline ends came to 14 bases. The germline V gene has CDR1 MNHEY and CDR2 SMNVEV (reference sequence). The CDR3 is 14 amino acids. The DNA for the CDR3 is TGTGCCAGCAGTTTACCAGGGAGGCCAGCCGAGCAGTACTTC. Translating it yields CASSLPGRPAEQYF.

The sample holds many counts of this clonotype. The chain is built from TRBV6-5 and TRBJ1-1; a weak D match, TRBD1 (5 bases). This CDR3 spans 13 amino acids. The germline V and J ends were trimmed by 5 bases and 10 bases, with 17 bases remaining between them. Germline assignment: CDR1 MNHEY and CDR2 SVGAGI. In DNA form, the CDR3 reads TGTGCCAGCAGTGGCCCGAGGGGACGGGGAGCTTTCTTT. Protein sequence: CASSGPRGRGAFF.

This clonotype has ten or more counts. At one boundary the junction diverges from the germline segment, which might be a read error. The genes are TRBV24-1 and TRBJ2-2, with D perhaps matching TRBD2 (5 bases). The CDR3 is 16 amino acids. Germline CDR1 and CDR2: KGHDR and SFDVKD. CDR3 nucleotide sequence: TGTGCCACCAGTGACCGGACTCCCGCGAACACCGGGGAGCTGTGTTTT. Translation: CATSDRTPANTGELCF.

The chain uses TRBV29-1 and TRBJ2-7; 10 nucleotides line up with TRBD1. There are 15 residues in the CDR3. The germline V gene encodes CDR1 SQVTM and CDR2 ANQGSEA. With 3 bases clipped from V and 0 bases from J, the junction kept 5 bases outside the gene matches. The DNA of the CDR3 is TGCAGCGTTGAGCCGGGACAGGGGATCTCCTACGAGCAGTACTTC. Its translation: CSVEPGQGISYEQYF.

This clonotype was found once. This chain connects TRBV11-2 to TRBJ1-6, with a weak D call TRBD1 (5 bases). From germline, CDR1 is SGHAT and CDR2 FQNNGV. The CDR3 runs 13 residues. The V gene lost 5 bases and the J gene lost 13 bases, with 15 bases spanning the gap. In DNA, the CDR3 is TGTGCCAGCAGCCCCGGGACTGCCTCGCCCCTCCACTTT. As protein: CASSPGTASPLHF.

This chain joins TRBV6-2 or TRBV6-3 and TRBJ2-7; 7 bases map to TRBD2. The CDR3 length is 14 residues. Trimming cost V 9 bases and J 6 bases; bases outside gene matches: 14. Germline V gene data show CDR1 as MNHEY and CDR2 as SVGEGT. CDR3 region: CASWPGTNSREQYF. As DNA, the CDR3 is TGTGCCAGTTGGCCCGGGACTAATTCTCGCGAGCAGTACTTC.

Here the CDR3 reads CAIRTTQGRGQETQYF. The CDR3 DNA is TGTGCCATCAGGACCACACAGGGGAGAGGCCAAGAGACCCAGTACTTC. The chain joins TRBV10-3 to TRBJ2-5, with 7 bases aligning to TRBD1. Per germline, CDR1 ENHRY and CDR2 SYGVKD. Germline trimming cut 6 bases from V and 1 base from J; bases unmatched to any gene: 11. This CDR3 spans 16 amino acids.

About this clonotype: The junction does not match germline at one end; this may be a read error. The rearrangement joins TRBV7-9 to TRBJ1-6; D remains ambiguous. In germline, CDR1 is SEHNR, CDR2 FQNEAQ (reference sequence). The CDR3 totals 13 residues. CDR3 sequence (DNA): TGTACCAGCAACCCTGGTGGCGGCTCACCCCTCCACTTT. Translating gives CTSNPGGGSPLHF.

This chain joins TRBV7-6 and TRBJ2-3; D is uncertain. Germline V gene data show CDR1 as SGHVS and CDR2 as FNYEAQ. The CDR3 runs to 13 residues. V was shortened by 0 bases and J by 6 bases, with 7 bases between the two germline ends. The CDR3 coding sequence is TGTGCCAGCAGCTTAGCGGGCATGGATACGCAGTATTTT. Amino acids: CASSLAGMDTQYF.

This clonotype was seen at least ten times. The CDR3 DNA follows: TGCGCCAGCAGGGGACAGGGGACGGGCTACGAGCAGTACTTC. Translation: CASRGQGTGYEQYF. The chain is built from TRBV4-1 and TRBJ2-7; 10 positions agree with TRBD1. In germline, CDR1 is MGHRA, CDR2 YSYEKL. Trimming removed 6 bases from V and 3 bases from J; junction bases left unmatched: 5. The CDR3 covers 14 residues.

The chain links TRBV7-2 to TRBJ2-7, with D perhaps matching TRBD2 (6 bases). The CDR3 has 16 residues. The V gene lost 4 bases and the J gene lost 0 bases, with 16 bases spanning the gap. Germline assignment: CDR1 SGHTA and CDR2 FQGNSA. The CDR3 nucleotides are TGTGCCAGCAGCTCAGACGGACTATCGTTCTCCTACGAGCAGTACTTC. Its translation is CASSSDGLSFSYEQYF.

The chain combines TRBV10-3 with TRBJ2-7, with TRBD2 matching over 9 bases. V lost 4 bases and J lost 7; bases outside the gene matches: 14. The CDR3 has 16 residues. The germline V gene has CDR1 ENHRY and CDR2 SYGVKD. The CDR3 loop reads CAISGGRAGGFDEQYF. The DNA for the CDR3 is TGTGCCATCAGTGGTGGCCGGGCGGGAGGGTTCGATGAGCAGTACTTC.

This clonotype has ten or more counts. This rearrangement joins TRBV4-1 to TRBJ2-7; D is tentatively TRBD1 or TRBD2 (6 bases each). CDR1 is MGHRA, CDR2 YSYEKL, per germline. The germline V and J ends were trimmed by 4 bases and 5 bases, with 18 bases remaining between them. There are 15 residues in the CDR3. CDR3 loop: CASSLGPGAPDEQYF. The CDR3 bases are TGCGCCAGCAGCCTAGGTCCGGGGGCGCCGGACGAGCAGTACTTC.

The V call is TRBV15, the J call TRBJ2-5, with 8 bases fitting TRBD2. CDR3 length: 17 amino acids. Germline V gene lookup returns CDR1 LNHNV and CDR2 YYDKDF (reference sequence). Trimming cost V 1 base and J 7 bases; bases outside gene matches: 14. For the CDR3, the DNA is TGTGCCACCAGCAGAGTGGGCGACGGGAGGGGTCGGGGGACCCAGTACTTC. It specifies CATSRVGDGRGRGTQYF.

CDR3 sequence (DNA): TGTGCCACCAGTGACCTCGGGACTAGCGGGAGACGGGAGACCCAGTACTTC. Its translation is CATSDLGTSGRRETQYF. The chain recombines TRBV24-1 with TRBJ2-5, with 14 bases lining up with TRBD2. Trimming removed 4 bases from V and 5 bases from J; junction bases left unmatched: 8. Germline CDR1 reads KGHDR; CDR2 reads SFDVKD. This CDR3 contains 17 residues.

Notes on this clonotype: One base away lies a much larger clone, so this may be a sequencing read error. V usage is TRBV6-7 and J usage is TRBJ1-4; D may be TRBD1 (5 bases). Being an ORF, TRBV6-7 has a function that is uncertain. This CDR3 is built from 15 residues. V shed 6 bases and J shed 4 bases, with 15 bases lying between them. In DNA, the CDR3 is TGTGCCAGCAGGATCGGACGGGGGAGTAATGAAAAACTGTTTTTT. Residues: CASRIGRGSNEKLFF.

The sample holds many counts of this clonotype. The chain employs TRBV2 and TRBJ2-7, with D possibly TRBD2 on 5 matching bases. Germline V gives CDR1 SNHLY, CDR2 FYNNEI. This CDR3 contains 13 residues. The V end was cut by 6 bases, the J end by 4 bases, with 13 bases between. The CDR3, as DNA: TGTGCCAGCAGCTTTCTTCGGGGATACGAGCAGTACTTC. Protein: CASSFLRGYEQYF.

V usage is TRBV20-1 and J usage is TRBJ2-5; no definite D call. CDR1 and CDR2 (germline): DFQATT, SNEGSKA (reference sequence). V lost 3 bases, J lost 7 bases, and 9 bases lay in between. CDR3 size: 11 residues. In nucleotides, the CDR3 is TGCAGTGCTAGCGGCGACGGGACCCAGTACTTC. Translating gives CSASGDGTQYF.

Remarks on this clonotype: Germline and junction disagree at one end, which may indicate a read error. J is TRBJ2-7 and V is TRBV2, with D possibly TRBD1 on 6 matching bases. CDR1 and CDR2 from the germline V gene are SNHLY and FYNNEI. This CDR3 contains 16 residues. CDR3 DNA sequence: TGTGCCAGCAGTGGGGACACCCGATCGAACACCGGGGAGCTGTACTTC. Translated, it gives CASSGDTRSNTGELYF.